This entry concerns a single TCR beta chain. Its antigen is unknown. This likely stems from a read error, as it lies one base from a far larger clone. Healthy HIV-negative adults with no recently reported acute infections or vaccinations were included as donors. All donors were Caucasian adults living in Nashville, Tennessee, USA. CD4+ T cells were enriched by magnetic negative selection; naive cells were then positively selected on CD45RA, and the negative fraction formed the memory subset. After blood collection by leukapheresis, PBMCs were isolated using Ficoll-Histopaque density gradient centrifugation and then cryopreserved in the vapor phase of liquid nitrogen. Analytical flow cytometry was used to check the purity and quantity of each magnetically sorted T cell population. Genomic DNA was isolated from each sorted fraction and quantified by UV absorbance on a Nanodrop 2000c. According to the germline V gene, CDR1 reads MNHEY and CDR2 reads SVGAGI. V lost 6 bases and J lost 6 bases, and the count of bases not matched to a germline gene is 8. The CDR3 spans 15 residues, from the cysteine through the phenylalanine. Just the 45-base CDR3 DNA is kept, in frame starting at base 1.

The data derive from a study of shared clonotypes between healthy human individuals (dated by TCRdb to 2020 to 2022). About the study as a whole: A few men and a couple of women, aged 18 to 49 years, made up the cohort. For each donor, CD4 naive and CD4 memory were each run on three plates, CD8 naive on two plates, and CD8 memory on one plate. Blood TCR repertoires of about five healthy adults were deeply sequenced to estimate repertoire size and the extent of clonotype sharing between individuals. Different laboratories and diverse techniques were used to prepare libraries and sequence TCR repertoires, to increase sequencing depth and limit assay-specific biases. Per donor, leukapheresis produced somewhere between about 0.94 and 10 billion PBMCs. What the work shows at the level of the full study, not this receptor alone: Estimated clonotype richness was generally larger for naive than for memory subsets. About 5% of naive CD4, 3.5% of naive CD8, 2.3% of memory CD4, and 0.4% of memory CD8 clonotypes were shared across several donors. Sampling was restricted to blood, and TCR repertoires in tissue are likely to differ from TCR repertoires in blood. Because the study included a small number of donors, the genetic and exposure-history diversity represented was limited. Rarefaction of sorted-subset datasets indicated incomplete sequencing despite the large sequencing depth. Higher generation probabilities were observed for clonotypes shared by all four sorted-subset donors than for non-shared clonotypes. Pairwise subsampling indicated that sequencing depth was expected to affect the degree of clonotype sharing among donors.

Using the deep immunoSEQ assay, multiplex PCR amplified TCR CDR3 regions from genomic DNA. Extracted genomic DNA from each cell subset was spread evenly across all wells of several immunoSEQ 96-well plates, with each plate serving as a replicate. For sorted subsets, each replicate PCR was loaded with 200 to 250 ng genomic DNA, equivalent to 30,000 or so T cell genomes. Purified libraries were measured with a Qubit 3.0 fluorometer, size-checked on a Bioanalyzer 2100, and measured again with the KAPA Library Quantification kit. A separate single-read 150-cycle Illumina NextSeq 550 flow cell was used to sequence each immunoSEQ 96-well plate. Concerning the study's data processing: Because the immunoSEQ output included only junctional sequences and no quality scores, the filtering could not be the same as the filtering used for full-length reads. To assign V/J genes and CDR3, sequences were annotated using PyIR, a Python wrapper for IgBLAST v1.9, with IMGT germline references. Any read was removed if the V/J assignment was weak (E-value above 1e-6), the CDR3 was missing, or the read contained stop codons, out-of-frame junctions, or ambiguous translated residues. V3J clonotypes were defined as sequences sharing the same inferred V gene, J gene, and CDR3 amino acid sequence. To compute the percentage overlap between repertoires, the number of shared unique clonotypes was divided by the size of the smaller repertoire. Three approaches were used to assess repertoire richness: RTK rarefaction, the Chao1 estimator, and Recon v2.1 estimates of unobserved clonotypes. For all TCRbeta clonotypes obtained by the gDNA method from four donors, generation probabilities were computed with OLGA. TCRdb stores this immuneACCESS table with in-frame sequences only. Part of the clones is absent; in the studies checked, under half of the shortfall reflects unresolved V genes, and no reason is known for the rest. The D gene and trimming were derived from the DNA, and the V and J assignments and clone size from that table. The sample data list about 1 million clones, and about 75% of these were observed just once. The ten most abundant clones make up about 1.5% of the sample.

The chain joins TRBV6-5 to TRBJ2-5, with 12 junctional bases fitting TRBD1. Material for sequencing was memory CD4+ T cells sorted from blood. The cell subset or site tag for this specimen amounts to: CD45RA-negative fraction. This sequence originates from a man aged 18 to 29 in good health. The DNA reads as follows: TGTGCCAGCAGCCTCGGGACAGGGGGCCGGAAGACCCAGTACTTC. This sequence encodes CASSLGTGGRKTQYF.